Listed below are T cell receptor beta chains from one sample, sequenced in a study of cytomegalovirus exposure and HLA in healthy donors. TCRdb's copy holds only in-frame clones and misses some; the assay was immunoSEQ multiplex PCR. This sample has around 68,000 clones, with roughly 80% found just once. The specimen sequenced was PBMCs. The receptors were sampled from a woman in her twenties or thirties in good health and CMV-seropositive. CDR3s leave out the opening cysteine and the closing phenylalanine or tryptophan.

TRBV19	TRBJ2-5	ASNRDGETQY
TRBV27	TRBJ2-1	ASTTPTQGGEQF
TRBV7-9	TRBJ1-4	ASSLVGQANEKLF
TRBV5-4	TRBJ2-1	ASSLREPSYNEQF
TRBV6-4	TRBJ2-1	ASSEEFGAWTGNYNEQF
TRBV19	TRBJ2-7	ASSIGSGRSEQY
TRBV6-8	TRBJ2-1	ASTVTSGIDEQF
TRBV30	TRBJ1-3	AWSAAGGNTIY
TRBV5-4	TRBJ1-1	ASSLAGGGMNTEAF
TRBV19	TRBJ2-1	ASNPQAGYNEQF
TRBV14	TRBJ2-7	ASSPGGENRYEQY
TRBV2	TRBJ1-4	ANRQGTNEKLF
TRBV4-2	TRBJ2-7	ASSQTDRLADSYEQY
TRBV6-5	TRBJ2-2	ASSNGVHTGELF
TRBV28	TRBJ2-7	ASSLLPGYEQY
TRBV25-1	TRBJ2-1	ASSGTGGPPRAYNEQF
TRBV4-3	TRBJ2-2	ASSQEGTGDFWTGELF
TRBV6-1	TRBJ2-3	ASSEGPGATDTQY
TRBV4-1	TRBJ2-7	ASSPVAGVSSEQY
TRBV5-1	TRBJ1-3	ASTSGQRSGNTIY
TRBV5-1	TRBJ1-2	ASSLPTGGSEGYT
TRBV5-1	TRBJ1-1	ASSPSRDTEAF
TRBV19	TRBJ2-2	ASSPLRTSGRAGELF
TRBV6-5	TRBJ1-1	ASSYSSGWTEAF
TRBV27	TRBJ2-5	ASRAWAGETQY
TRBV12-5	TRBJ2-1	ASGLVSGGPDEQF
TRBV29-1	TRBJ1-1	SGTTGRALNTEAF
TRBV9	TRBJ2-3	ASSSRRAGVADTQY
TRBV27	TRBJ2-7	ATHFTPLLPNQGAGYEQY
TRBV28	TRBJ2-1	ASSFQGTGDEQF
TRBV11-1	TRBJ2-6	ASSPPWGETPGANVLT
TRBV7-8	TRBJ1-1	ASSPRQGQGTEAF
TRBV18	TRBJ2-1	ASSPRDSLEQF
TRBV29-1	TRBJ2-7	SVIEARGTYEQY
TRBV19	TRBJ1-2	ASSDPWQAHYGYT
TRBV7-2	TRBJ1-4	ASSLGRGQEKLF
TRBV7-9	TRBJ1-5	ASSLEGRGQPQH
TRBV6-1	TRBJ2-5	ASRAHGESQY
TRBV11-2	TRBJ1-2	ASSPPTKNYGYT
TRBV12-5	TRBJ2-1	ASGLVTSGRNNEQF
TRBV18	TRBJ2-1	ASSPRRVSYNEQF
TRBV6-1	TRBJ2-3	ASSEAQGDTQY
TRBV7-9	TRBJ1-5	ASRGTGEGNQPQH
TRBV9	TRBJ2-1	ASSTLTGVNEQF
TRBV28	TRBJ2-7	ASSWDRGRKSNEQY
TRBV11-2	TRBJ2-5	ASSLNAGGLQETQY
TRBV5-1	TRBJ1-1	ASSLATDTEAF
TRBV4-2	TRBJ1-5	ASSQVSGQLRGQPQH
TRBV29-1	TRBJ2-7	SVVDGGAYEQY
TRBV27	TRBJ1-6	ASSSGTLNSPLH
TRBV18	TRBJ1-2	ASSPLEGGTGPNYGYT
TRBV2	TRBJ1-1	ASTQTGKGAF
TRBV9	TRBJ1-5	ASSVDGAGDQPQH
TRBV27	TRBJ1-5	ASSFLGPGQGPLGEPQH
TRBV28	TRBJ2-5	ASTPGTSETQY
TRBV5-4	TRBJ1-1	ASSPAEGQVNTEAF
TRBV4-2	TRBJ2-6	ASSQESSGSYGANVLT
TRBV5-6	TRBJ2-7	ASSPLAGDVEQY